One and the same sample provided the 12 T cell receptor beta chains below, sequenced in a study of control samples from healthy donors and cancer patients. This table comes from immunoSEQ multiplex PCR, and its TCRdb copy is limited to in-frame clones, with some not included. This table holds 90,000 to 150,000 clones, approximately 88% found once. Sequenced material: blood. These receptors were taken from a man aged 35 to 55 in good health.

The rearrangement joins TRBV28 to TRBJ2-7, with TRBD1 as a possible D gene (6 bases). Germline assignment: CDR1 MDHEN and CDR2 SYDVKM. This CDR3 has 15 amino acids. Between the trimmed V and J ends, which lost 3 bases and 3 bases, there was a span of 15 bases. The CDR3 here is CASSLAGQHYYEQYF. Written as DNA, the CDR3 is TGTGCCAGCAGTTTGGCCGGACAGCACTACTACGAGCAGTACTTC.

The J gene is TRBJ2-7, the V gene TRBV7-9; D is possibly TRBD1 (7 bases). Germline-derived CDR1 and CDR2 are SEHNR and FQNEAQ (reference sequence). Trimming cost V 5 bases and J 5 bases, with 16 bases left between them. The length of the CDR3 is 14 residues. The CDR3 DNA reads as TGTGCCAGCAGCACTCCTCAGGGGGGCGACGAGCAGTACTTC. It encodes CASSTPQGGDEQYF. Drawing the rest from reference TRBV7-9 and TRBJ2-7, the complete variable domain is DTGVSQNPRHKITKRGQNVTFRCDPISEHNRLYWYRQTLGQGPEFLTYFQNEAQLEKSRLLSDRFSAERPKGSFSTLEIQRTEQGDSAMYLCASSTPQGGDEQYFGPGTRLTVT.

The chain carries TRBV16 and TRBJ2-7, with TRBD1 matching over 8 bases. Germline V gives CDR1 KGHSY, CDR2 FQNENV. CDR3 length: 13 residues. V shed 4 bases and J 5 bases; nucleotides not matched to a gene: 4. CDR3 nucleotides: TGTGCCAGCAGCCCGACAGGGGTCCACGAGCAGTACTTC. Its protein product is CASSPTGVHEQYF.

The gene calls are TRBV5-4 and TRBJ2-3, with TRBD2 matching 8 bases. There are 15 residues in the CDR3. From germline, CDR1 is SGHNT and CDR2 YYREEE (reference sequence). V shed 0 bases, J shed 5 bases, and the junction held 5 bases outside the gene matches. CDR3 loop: CASSLELAGGDTQYF. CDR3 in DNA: TGTGCCAGCAGCTTGGAGCTAGCGGGCGGAGATACGCAGTATTTT.

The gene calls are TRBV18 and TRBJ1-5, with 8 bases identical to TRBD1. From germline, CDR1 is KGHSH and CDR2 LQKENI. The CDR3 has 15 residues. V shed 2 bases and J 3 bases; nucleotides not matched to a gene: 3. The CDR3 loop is CASSPSTGANQPQHF. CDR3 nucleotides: TGTGCCAGCTCACCATCGACAGGGGCCAATCAGCCCCAGCATTTT.

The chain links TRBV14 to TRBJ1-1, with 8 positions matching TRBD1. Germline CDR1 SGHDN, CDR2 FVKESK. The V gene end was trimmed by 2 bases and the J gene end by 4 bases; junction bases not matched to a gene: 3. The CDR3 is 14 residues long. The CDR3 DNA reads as TGTGCCAGCAGCCAACAGGGGGCCTCCACTGAAGCTTTCTTT. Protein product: CASSQQGASTEAFF.

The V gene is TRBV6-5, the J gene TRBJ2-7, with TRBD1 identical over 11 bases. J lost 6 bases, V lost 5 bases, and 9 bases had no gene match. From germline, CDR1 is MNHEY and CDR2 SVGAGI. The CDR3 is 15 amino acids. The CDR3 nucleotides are TGTGCCAGCAGTCACGGAGGACAGGGGGCGACCGAGCAGTACTTC. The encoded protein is CASSHGGQGATEQYF.

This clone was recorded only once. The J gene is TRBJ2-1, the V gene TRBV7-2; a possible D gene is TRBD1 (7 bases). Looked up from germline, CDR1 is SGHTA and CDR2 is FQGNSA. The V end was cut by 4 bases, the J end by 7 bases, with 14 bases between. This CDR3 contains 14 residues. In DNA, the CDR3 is TGTGCCAGCAGCTCCAGGGGGGCGGGTAATGAGCAGTTCTTC. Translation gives CASSSRGAGNEQFF.

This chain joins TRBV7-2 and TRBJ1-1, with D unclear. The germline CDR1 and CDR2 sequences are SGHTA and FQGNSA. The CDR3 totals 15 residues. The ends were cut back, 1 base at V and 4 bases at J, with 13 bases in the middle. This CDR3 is CASSLGTRSSTEAFF. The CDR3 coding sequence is TGTGCCAGCAGCTTAGGCACAAGATCGAGCACTGAAGCTTTCTTT.

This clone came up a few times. CDR3: CASSQVGQGDYTF. CDR3 sequence (DNA): TGTGCCAGCAGCCAAGTGGGGCAGGGGGACTACACCTTC. The rearrangement joins TRBV3-1 (or the pseudogene TRBV3-2) to TRBJ1-2; 7 nucleotides line up with TRBD1. The CDR3 extends over 13 amino acids. Germline CDR1 and CDR2: LGHDT and YNNKEL (reference sequence). V lost 1 base to trimming and J lost 10 bases; unmatched junction nucleotides: 6.

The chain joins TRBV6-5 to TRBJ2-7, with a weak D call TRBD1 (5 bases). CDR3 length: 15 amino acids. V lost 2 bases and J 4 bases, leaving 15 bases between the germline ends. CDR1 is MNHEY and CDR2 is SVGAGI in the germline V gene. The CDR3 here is CASSYDQGVQYEQYF. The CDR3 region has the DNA TGTGCCAGCAGTTACGATCAGGGCGTACAGTACGAGCAGTACTTC.

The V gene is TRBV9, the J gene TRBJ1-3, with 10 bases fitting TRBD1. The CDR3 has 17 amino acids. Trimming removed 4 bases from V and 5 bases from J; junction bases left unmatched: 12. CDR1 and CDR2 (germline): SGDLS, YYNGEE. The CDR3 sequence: CASSPRDRGVSRNTIYF. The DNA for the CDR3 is TGTGCCAGCAGCCCACGGGACAGGGGCGTTTCTAGAAACACCATATATTTT.